The next 7 T cell receptor beta chains were all read from a single sample in a study of T cells in localized non-small cell lung cancer. Assay: immunoSEQ multiplex PCR; the TCRdb copy retains only in-frame clones and omits some. This table has 43,000 or so clones, around 90% appearing once. Sequences were derived from PBMCs, sampled before any cancer treatment. The receptors shown here come from a woman aged 35 to 70 with stage II lung adenocarcinoma.

V is TRBV6-1 and J is TRBJ1-1, with D uncertain. This CDR3 has 16 residues. Trimming pared 0 bases from V and 4 bases from J, leaving 15 bases between. From germline, CDR1 is MNHNS and CDR2 SASEGT. As DNA, the CDR3 is TGTGCCAGCAGTGAAGCGCGTGGGATGAGAGGCACTGAAGCTTTCTTT. Amino acids: CASSEARGMRGTEAFF.

The J gene is TRBJ1-2, the V gene TRBV5-1, with D possibly being TRBD1 (6 bases). The ends were cut back, 2 bases at V and 4 bases at J, with 9 bases in the middle. This CDR3 comprises 13 residues. CDR1 and CDR2 (germline): SGHRS, YFSETQ. The CDR3 DNA reads TGCGCCAGCAGCTTTATGGACAGCTATGGCTACACCTTC. Translated, it gives CASSFMDSYGYTF. The entire variable domain, with the rest obtained from reference TRBV5-1 and TRBJ1-2, is as follows: KAGVTQTPRYLIKTRGQQVTLSCSPISGHRSVSWYQQTPGQGLQFLFEYFSETQRNKGNFPGRFSGRQFSNSRSEMNVSTLELGDSALYLCASSFMDSYGYTFGSGTRLTVV.

V gene TRBV19 combines with J gene TRBJ1-6; D gene uncertain. CDR3 length equals 16 residues. The germline V and J ends were trimmed by 3 bases and 2 bases, with 11 bases remaining between them. Germline-derived CDR1 and CDR2 are LNHDA and SQIVND (reference sequence). The CDR3, as DNA: TGTGCCAGTAGTATTGGCGGGATGGCCTATAATTCACCCCTCCACTTT. Protein product: CASSIGGMAYNSPLHF.

This clone was counted a few times. Mismatch with germline at one junction end may stem from a read error. The V call is TRBV19, the J call TRBJ1-2; TRBD1 aligns across 7 bases. The length of the CDR3 is 13 residues. The germline gives CDR1 LNHDA, CDR2 SQIVND (reference sequence). This CDR3 is CASIGGTVSWLAF. The CDR3 DNA reads TGTGCCAGTATTGGAGGGACAGTCTCATGGCTCGCCTTC.

The chain recombines TRBV28 with TRBJ2-2; D is unresolved. Germline loops: CDR1 MDHEN, CDR2 SYDVKM. The CDR3 totals 15 residues. V lost 3 bases, J lost 7 bases, and 15 bases lay in between. CDR3 protein: CASSFSPRVDGELFF. The CDR3 bases are TGTGCCAGCAGTTTCTCCCCCCGGGTTGACGGGGAGCTGTTTTTT.

CDR3 region: CASSPWTSGGTDTQYF. The CDR3, as DNA: TGTGCCAGCAGTCCCTGGACTAGCGGGGGGACAGATACGCAGTATTTT. V is TRBV28 and J is TRBJ2-3; 14 nucleotides agree with TRBD2. Trimming at V came to 5 bases and at J to 3 bases, leaving 4 bases not matched to a gene. Germline CDR1 is MDHEN and CDR2 is SYDVKM. The CDR3 spans 16 residues.

The chain couples TRBV5-6 to TRBJ1-1, with unresolved D. The CDR3 contains 13 residues. The germline gives CDR1 SGHDT, CDR2 YYEEEE. Trimming left V 6 bases short and J 4 bases short, with 13 bases between. The CDR3: CASMRMVSTEAFF. CDR3 in DNA: TGTGCCAGCATGCGGATGGTCTCCACTGAAGCTTTCTTT.